This T cell receptor (beta chain) was retrieved from a study of graft-versus-host responses after intestinal transplantation. Across the whole study: The transplants performed in recipients were multivisceral, liver-intestinal, or isolated intestinal. Each patient got anti-thymocyte globulin induction, then tacrolimus and steroids for roughly 3 years.

Regarding the study as a whole: Detected in recipient marrow were GvH clones, some of which were first observed in ileum or blood. Where graft-donor T cell macrochimerism was present, patients had high graft-versus-host to host-versus-graft clonal ratios in allografts.

About this clone itself: Its antigen is still unknown.

Sequencing used immunoSEQ multiplex PCR; TCRdb keeps in-frame clones, though not all of them. The sample lists some 130,000 clones; over 85% were seen once. Germline CDR1 and CDR2: KGHSH and LQKENI. The length of the CDR3 is 13 residues. The V and J ends lost 0 bases and 6 bases respectively, with 7 bases between them. This material consisted of unstimulated CD4+ T cells sorted from spleen or lymph node cells, taken before intestinal transplant. The origin of this receptor is a human donor who received an intestinal transplant. This sequence joins TRBV18 and TRBJ2-3; possible D gene TRBD2, 5 bases. The CDR3 sequence: CASSPPGVDTQYF. The CDR3 DNA sequence: TGTGCCAGCTCACCACCCGGGGTGGATACGCAGTATTTT.